The 29 T cell receptor beta chains reported below all come from one sample, sequenced in a study of monozygotic twins with inflammatory bowel disease. Following a re-call of the 5' RACE reads, TCRdb has one entry per CDR3 protein and lacks DNA. The repertoire table contains over 350,000 distinct CDR3 sequences. The sequenced sample was blood. These receptors originate from a human donor with ulcerative colitis or Crohn's disease, or a healthy co-twin of an affected twin (not recorded which).

The V and J genes are TRBV18 and TRBJ1-4; TCRdb proposes TRBD1, but this gene call is untestable without DNA. CDR3 length: 15 residues. Germline values: CDR1 KGHSH, CDR2 LQKENI. The CDR3 protein is CASSPGQGAAEKLFF.

This chain links TRBV15 with TRBJ2-7; the TCRdb D gene call, TRBD1, has no DNA to confirm it. The CDR3 contains 15 residues. Looked up from germline, CDR1 is LNHNV and CDR2 is YYDKDF (reference sequence). The CDR3: CATSPGVDSAYEQYF.

The chain uses TRBV4-3 and TRBJ2-3; the D gene TCRdb calls, TRBD1, cannot be checked with no DNA. The CDR3 covers 13 residues. The germline V gene encodes CDR1 LGHNA and CDR2 YSLEER. CDR3 residues: CASSPEGGSTQYF.

The chain carries TRBV4-1 and TRBJ2-7; TCRdb outputs TRBD1, but without DNA this stays unchecked. Germline loops: CDR1 MGHRA, CDR2 YSYEKL. The CDR3 runs to 17 residues. This chain's CDR3 is CASSQGVVDRTSDEQYF.

The chain recombines TRBV3-1 with TRBJ2-7; TCRdb's assignment of TRBD1 cannot be checked, as there is no DNA. The CDR3 length is 16 residues. Germline CDR1 LGHDT, CDR2 YNNKEL (reference sequence). CDR3 amino acids: CASSQAPTRQTYEQYF.

The chain recombines TRBV10-2 with TRBJ1-2. CDR1 WSHSY and CDR2 SAAADI come from the germline V gene. The CDR3 is 14 residues long. Here the CDR3 reads CASSDWVRSDGYTF.

V usage is TRBV2 and J usage is TRBJ1-6; no DNA is available, so the TRBD1 call from TCRdb remains unchecked. CDR1 SNHLY and CDR2 FYNNEI come from the germline V gene. CDR3 length equals 16 residues. The chain's CDR3 is CASSERGQGYNSPLHF. Full variable domain (missing parts from reference TRBV2 and TRBJ1-6): EPEVTQTPSHQVTQMGQEVILRCVPISNHLYFYWYRQILGQKVEFLVSFYNNEISEKSEIFDDQFSVERPDGSNFTLKIRSTKLEDSAMYFCASSERGQGYNSPLHFGNGTRLTVT.

The genes are TRBV19 and TRBJ2-1. The CDR3 runs to 15 residues. Per germline, CDR1 LNHDA and CDR2 SQIVND (reference sequence). This chain's CDR3 is CASTFRGDSYNEQFF.

The rearrangement uses TRBV6-2 or TRBV6-3 and TRBJ1-2. The germline gives CDR1 MNHEY, CDR2 SVGEGT. This CDR3 has 15 residues. The CDR3 loop is CASSTDPYLNYGYTF.

The chain employs TRBV12-3 or TRBV12-4 and TRBJ2-5; TCRdb's assignment of TRBD2 cannot be checked, as there is no DNA. The CDR3 extends over 11 amino acids. The CDR3 sequence: CASSSLETQYF.

The chain carries TRBV7-3 and TRBJ2-1; as DNA is missing, the TRBD1 call by TCRdb cannot be tested. Germline CDR1 and CDR2: SGHTA and FQGTGA. CDR3 length: 17 amino acids. The chain's CDR3 is CASSLTFGGDSYNEQFF.

The chain joins TRBV7-8 to TRBJ1-1. The CDR3 has 13 amino acids. CDR1 is SGHVS, CDR2 FQNEAQ, per germline. The CDR3 loop is CASSVDVSTEAFF.

The chain recombines TRBV12-3 or TRBV12-4 with TRBJ2-7. CDR3 size: 13 residues. The CDR3 spells CASIGENLYEQYF.

The V gene is TRBV18, the J gene TRBJ1-2; TCRdb names TRBD1, which stays unverified in the absence of DNA. The CDR3 has 13 residues. Germline assignment: CDR1 KGHSH and CDR2 LQKENI. The CDR3 here is CASSPPGESGYTF.

V is TRBV5-1 and J is TRBJ2-5; TCRdb returns TRBD2, unconfirmable since there is no DNA. The CDR3 totals 19 residues. CDR1 and CDR2 (germline): SGHRS, YFSETQ. CDR3 loop: CASSPRASGGIQESETQYF.

The gene calls are TRBV11-2 and TRBJ2-5; TCRdb gives TRBD1 as the D gene, but with no DNA this cannot be confirmed. The V gene's germline CDR1 is SGHAT and CDR2 FQNNGV. CDR3 length: 12 amino acids. The CDR3 sequence is CASRSEGETQYF.

The gene calls are TRBV4-1 and TRBJ1-2; TCRdb proposes TRBD1, but this gene call is untestable without DNA. Per germline, CDR1 MGHRA and CDR2 YSYEKL. The CDR3 loop spans 14 amino acids. The CDR3 here is CASSQKGQWAGYTF.

The rearrangement links TRBV6-1 to TRBJ2-3; lacking DNA, the TRBD1 call made by TCRdb goes unchecked. CDR3 size: 14 residues. The germline gives CDR1 MNHNS, CDR2 SASEGT. The CDR3 spells CASSTGIGTDTQYF.

The rearrangement uses TRBV6-2 or TRBV6-3 and TRBJ1-5; TCRdb returns TRBD1, unconfirmable since there is no DNA. The germline gives CDR1 MNHEY, CDR2 SVGEGT. This CDR3 contains 15 residues. CDR3 sequence: CASIDRNYSNQPQHF.

V and J are TRBV5-1 and TRBJ1-1; with no DNA, the TCRdb D assignment of TRBD1 cannot be verified. The CDR3 sequence is 15 residues long. Germline CDR1 SGHRS, CDR2 YFSETQ. The CDR3 is CASSRRGQENTEAFF.

The chain recombines TRBV9 with TRBJ2-3; absent DNA, TCRdb's TRBD1 call cannot be checked. Germline CDR1 and CDR2: SGDLS and YYNGEE. The CDR3 is 13 amino acids. The CDR3 spells CASSVRDTDTQYF. The whole variable domain, filled in from reference TRBV9 and TRBJ2-3, reads DSGVTQTPKHLITATGQRVTLRCSPRSGDLSVYWYQQSLDQGLQFLIQYYNGEERAKGNILERFSAQQFPDLHSELNLSSLELGDSALYFCASSVRDTDTQYFGPGTRLTVL.

The chain has TRBV7-6 and TRBJ1-1. Germline V gives CDR1 SGHVS, CDR2 FNYEAQ. The CDR3 loop spans 12 amino acids. CDR3 loop: CASRGMNTEAFF.

The V call is TRBV4-3, the J call TRBJ2-7; checking the TCRdb D call of TRBD1 is not possible without DNA. The CDR3 loop spans 17 amino acids. Germline V gives CDR1 LGHNA, CDR2 YSLEER. The chain's CDR3 is CASSLGQASGGQGVQYF.

This sequence joins TRBV18 and TRBJ2-7; TCRdb gives TRBD2 as the D gene, but with no DNA this cannot be confirmed. In germline, CDR1 is KGHSH, CDR2 LQKENI. CDR3 size: 16 residues. This chain's CDR3 is CASSPQGRASSYEQYF.

The genes are TRBV6-2 or TRBV6-3 and TRBJ2-7; TCRdb's D call of TRBD2 is untestable without DNA. The germline V gene encodes CDR1 MNHEY and CDR2 SVGEGT. The CDR3 runs to 14 residues. CDR3 residues: CASNMRQAQIGQYF.

This rearrangement joins TRBV7-2 to TRBJ2-1; with no DNA, the TCRdb D assignment of TRBD2 cannot be verified. Germline V gene lookup returns CDR1 SGHTA and CDR2 FQGNSA. This CDR3 has 14 residues. CDR3: CASSSSGGSNEQFF. Complete variable domain (other parts from reference TRBV7-2 and TRBJ2-1): GAGVSQSPSNKVTEKGKDVELRCDPISGHTALYWYRQSLGQGLEFLIYFQGNSAPDKSGLPSDRFSAERTGGSVSTLTIQRTQQEDSAVYLCASSSSGGSNEQFFGPGTRLTVL.

The chain combines TRBV20-1 with TRBJ1-5; the D gene TCRdb calls, TRBD1, cannot be checked with no DNA. The CDR3 is 11 residues long. The germline gives CDR1 DFQATT, CDR2 SNEGSKA (reference sequence). The CDR3 is CSARTGTATYF.

The chain joins TRBV29-1 to TRBJ2-2; TCRdb reports TRBD1, a call that lacks DNA to check it against. Germline V CDR1 and CDR2: SQVTM, ANQGSEA. The CDR3 has 13 residues. This CDR3 reads CSAGTGGPGELFF.

The rearrangement links TRBV5-1 to TRBJ2-3; the D gene TCRdb calls, TRBD2, cannot be checked with no DNA. Per germline, CDR1 SGHRS and CDR2 YFSETQ. The CDR3 consists of 17 residues. The CDR3 loop reads CASRRDSGSGTSDTQYF.